The entry below describes one TCR beta chain. Its antigen is unknown. No qualities accompany the bases; no much larger clone lies one base away. At the junction V is shortened by 6 bases and J by 6 bases; bases outside the gene matches: 10. Looking up the germline V gene (reference sequence) yields CDR1 MNHEY and CDR2 SMNVEV. From the cysteine up to the phenylalanine, the CDR3 has a length of 15 residues. Solely the CDR3 DNA is kept, with 45 bases framed from the first base. The record originates from a study of T cells in Graves' hyperthyroidism and ophthalmopathy (dated by TCRdb to the late 2010s). For the wider study: Peripheral blood samples were taken at initial diagnosis, before any treatment was given. In addition, the study compared T-cell repertoires in thyroid tissue and in blood from several Graves' hyperthyroidism patients. To identify TCR V-J signatures that set the groups apart, the researchers used a discovery cohort of 90 to 100 patients, made up of roughly 40 with Graves' ophthalmopathy and some 55 with stable Graves' hyperthyroidism. Whether ophthalmopathy could be predicted prospectively was tested in an independent validation cohort made up of 18 to 20 hyperthyroidism patients plus 17 patients who later progressed to ophthalmopathy. The 100 or so discovery patients were randomly split 7:3 into training and test sets. Following sampling, methimazole starting at 30 mg daily was given to hyperthyroidism patients, and high-dose intravenous methylprednisolone was given to ophthalmopathy patients. TCR Vbeta CDR3 sequencing of approximately 140 peripheral blood samples (over 40 ophthalmopathy, roughly 72 hyperthyroidism and approximately 17 progressor patients) is reported in the paper. The study at large found these results: In validation, the model predicted progression to ophthalmopathy a median of approximately 6.6 months before onset, with 70% to 71% sensitivity and roughly 77% specificity. Most expanded thyroid clonotypes (frequency above 0.001) were also found in blood, which suggests that blood repertoires may mirror thyroid immune responses. Sample size was not statistically predetermined, and blinding of investigators to group allocation was not performed. In cross-validation, a model built on a 13 V-J signature told ophthalmopathy apart from stable hyperthyroidism with under 90% sensitivity and about 81% specificity, and in testing the same model reached 80%/75%.

TCR beta CDR3 regions were amplified from RNA transcripts. The TCR CDR3 was subjected to a first round of RT-PCR using the HTBI primer set and the Qiagen OneStep RT-PCR kit. Libraries were constructed in a second round of multiplex PCR, after which size selection and purification were performed. Sequencing of the libraries was done on an Illumina HiSeq2000 using paired-end 100 bp reads. From the authors' description of their analysis: Raw data were processed with SOAPnuke, discarding reads with adapters, uncalled bases, mean Phred below 15, or no exact constant-primer or identifier match. COPE v1.2.5 was used to merge high-quality paired reads, and clonotypes were defined as unique nucleotide sequences. Clonotypes were aligned to IMGT TRBV, TRBD and TRBJ reference segments using MiTCR v1.1. Only V-J combinations with frequency above 0.0001, covering approximately 99% of repertoires, were analysed. A TCS score was defined as the ratio of F50 (clonal expansion) to E x V (chaos), with BLOSUM62-based TCRdist applied between CDR3 peptides within each V-J. Welch's t-statistics and random forest reduced fewer than 600 V-J features to about 12, which were used in a naive Bayes classifier (R e1071). TCRdb's own reprocessing of the public reads used fastp at Q25 and MiXCR and kept productive beta chains. Merged by CDR3 protein, the rows form single entries marked with the most common genes and DNA. TCRdb's processing, not the study's, gives the V and J calls here. In all, the sample holds 600,000 to 900,000 distinct CDR3 sequences, and roughly 17% of those were seen once. Around 7.7% of the sample lies in the top ten.

Stable Graves' hyperthyroidism was defined as the absence of progression to ophthalmopathy over 18 months of follow-up. Hyperthyroidism patients were newly diagnosed, had a disease duration of under 2 months, and were aged 18 to 65 years. Patients with uncontrolled infections, other autoimmune diseases, pregnancy or lactation were excluded. Diagnoses were established on the basis of clinical symptoms, serum thyroxine and TRAb, thyroid ultrasound, and orbital computed tomography. Ficoll-Paque density gradient centrifugation was used to isolate PBMCs from around 10 ml of fresh peripheral blood. Total RNA was extracted with Trizol reagent, and quality was checked on an Agilent 2100 Bioanalyzer.

The chain uses TRBV27 and TRBJ2-1, with 8 junctional bases fitting TRBD1. The sequencing input was blood. The TCR comes from a man aged 18-30 years with Graves' hyperthyroidism. Here is the DNA: TGTGCCAGCAGCATAGTAAGGACAGGGCCCAATGAGCAGTTCTTC. Translated, it reads CASSIVRTGPNEQFF.